A selection of T cell receptor beta chains follows, all from one sample in a study of CD8 T cells in Susac syndrome. MiXCR, applied by TCRdb to the immunoSEQ multiplex PCR reads, yields one record per CDR3 protein. The sample consists of about 180,000 distinct CDR3 sequences, roughly 95% of them appearing once. Sequenced input: CD8+ T cells from PBMCs. The origin of the receptors is a human donor with multiple sclerosis. CDR3s include the opening cysteine and the closing phenylalanine or tryptophan. D genes are given only for firm matches. Size is omitted from some rows. Given values are once, few, many or a class for expanded clones.

DNA: TGCAGCGTACCCGGGACAGGGAGCCTCTATGGCTACACCTTC
CDR3: CSVPGTGSLYGYTF
J: TRBJ1-2
V: TRBV29-1
length: 14
size: .
D: TRBD1

DNA: TGCAGCGTAAGCGGGAGGAACCCCTACGAGCAGTACTTC
CDR3: CSVSGRNPYEQYF
J: TRBJ2-7
V: TRBV29-1
length: 13
size: few
D: TRBD2

DNA: TGTGCCAGCAGTTCTCTAAGGACAGGAGGATACTCCTACAATGAGCAGTTCTTC
CDR3: CASSSLRTGGYSYNEQFF
J: TRBJ2-1
V: TRBV27
length: 18
size: .
D: TRBD1

DNA: TGCAGCGTTGGACACCCCCGCGGAGGGACGGCTAACTATGGCTACACCTTC
CDR3: CSVGHPRGGTANYGYTF
J: TRBJ1-2
V: TRBV29-1
length: 17
size: .
D: .

DNA: TGCAGTGCTACTTCAGTGAACACCGGGGAGCTGTTTTTT
CDR3: CSATSVNTGELFF
J: TRBJ2-2
V: TRBV20-1
length: 13
size: .
D: .

DNA: TGTGCCAGCAGCCAAGGCCCGGGACAGCACTACGAGCAGTACTTC
CDR3: CASSQGPGQHYEQYF
J: TRBJ2-7
V: TRBV3-1
length: 15
size: .
D: TRBD1

DNA: TGTGCCAGCAGTGAGAGTCTTCAAGGCTCCTACGAGCAGTACTTC
CDR3: CASSESLQGSYEQYF
J: TRBJ2-7
V: TRBV2
length: 15
size: .
D: .

DNA: TGTGCCTGGAGTGTGGGGATGACAGATACGCAGTATTTT
CDR3: CAWSVGMTDTQYF
J: TRBJ2-3
V: TRBV30
length: 13
size: .
D: .

DNA: TGCAGTGCTGCCGGGACCACCCAATACAATGAGCAGTTCTTC
CDR3: CSAAGTTQYNEQFF
J: TRBJ2-1
V: TRBV20-1
length: 14
size: .
D: .

DNA: TGCAGTGCTAGAAAGAGGGAGGACACTGAAGCTTTCTTT
CDR3: CSARKREDTEAFF
J: TRBJ1-1
V: TRBV20-1
length: 13
size: once
D: .

DNA: TGCGCCAGCAGCGCTAACGAGGCTCCTGAGACCCAGTACTTC
CDR3: CASSANEAPETQYF
J: TRBJ2-5
V: TRBV5-1
length: 14
size: .
D: .

DNA: TGCAGCGTTGAGCCGGGGGTTGGTGAGACCCAGTACTTC
CDR3: CSVEPGVGETQYF
J: TRBJ2-5
V: TRBV29-1
length: 13
size: .
D: .

DNA: TGTGCCAGCAGTTCCCGAAGACAGGGGGCTGTCGTCTACGAGCAGTACTTC
CDR3: CASSSRRQGAVVYEQYF
J: TRBJ2-7
V: TRBV27
length: 17
size: .
D: TRBD1

DNA: TGCAGCGTTGACAGGGGGAACACCGGGGAGCTGTTTTTT
CDR3: CSVDRGNTGELFF
J: TRBJ2-2
V: TRBV29-1
length: 13
size: .
D: .

DNA: TGTGCCAGCAGCTCGACGGCAGGGCTTAACTATGGCTACACCTTC
CDR3: CASSSTAGLNYGYTF
J: TRBJ1-2
V: TRBV7-9
length: 15
size: .
D: .

DNA: TGTGCCAGTAGTATAGTGAGTAGCAACAATGAGCAGTTCTTC
CDR3: CASSIVSSNNEQFF
J: TRBJ2-1
V: TRBV19
length: 14
size: .
D: .

DNA: TGTGCCAGCAGTTTAGCGGGAGAGGGTGAGCAGTTCTTC
CDR3: CASSLAGEGEQFF
J: TRBJ2-1
V: TRBV28
length: 13
size: once
D: TRBD2

DNA: TGCAGCGTTCATCTAGCAGCAGACAATGAGCAGTTCTTC
CDR3: CSVHLAADNEQFF
J: TRBJ2-1
V: TRBV29-1
length: 13
size: .
D: .

DNA: TGTGCCAGCAGCCAGGGGACTAGCGGGGGACCCCACAATGAGCAGTTCTTC
CDR3: CASSQGTSGGPHNEQFF
J: TRBJ2-1
V: TRBV3-1
length: 17
size: .
D: TRBD2

DNA: TGTGCCAGCAGCTTAGTTTTGGATAACTATGGCTACACCTTC
CDR3: CASSLVLDNYGYTF
J: TRBJ1-2
V: TRBV11-2
length: 14
size: .
D: .

DNA: TGCAGCGTTGACGGGGGGGTGGTCACTGAAGCTTTCTTT
CDR3: CSVDGGVVTEAFF
J: TRBJ1-1
V: TRBV29-1
length: 13
size: .
D: .

DNA: TGTGCCACCAGTGGAGGGATCAATCAGCCCCAGCATTTT
CDR3: CATSGGINQPQHF
J: TRBJ1-5
V: TRBV24-1
length: 13
size: once
D: .

DNA: TGCGCCAGCAGCTTTCGGGGGGTCTCCTACAATGAGCAGTTCTTC
CDR3: CASSFRGVSYNEQFF
J: TRBJ2-1
V: TRBV5-1
length: 15
size: .
D: TRBD2

DNA: TGTGCTAGCAGCTTGGGACAGGGGGCTCAGGAGACCCAGTACTTC
CDR3: CASSLGQGAQETQYF
J: TRBJ2-5
V: TRBV7-7
length: 15
size: .
D: TRBD1

DNA: TGTGCCAGCAGCCCGGGACAGGGCTTGCAAGAGACCCAGTACTTC
CDR3: CASSPGQGLQETQYF
J: TRBJ2-5
V: TRBV11-2
length: 15
size: .
D: TRBD1

DNA: TGTGCCAGCATCCCGAGGGGGACGGGGAACTACGAGCAGTACTTC
CDR3: CASIPRGTGNYEQYF
J: TRBJ2-7
V: TRBV27
length: 15
size: .
D: .

DNA: TGTGCCAGCAGCGCGGGCGGTGACGAGCAGTACTTC
CDR3: CASSAGGDEQYF
J: TRBJ2-7
V: TRBV7-9
length: 12
size: .
D: .

DNA: TGCGCCAGCAGTCAACAGGACGGTGAGCAGTTCTTC
CDR3: CASSQQDGEQFF
J: TRBJ2-1
V: TRBV23-1
length: 12
size: .
D: .

DNA: TGTGCCAGCAGCCTCAGGGACAGAGCAGTCTATGGCTACACCTTC
CDR3: CASSLRDRAVYGYTF
J: TRBJ1-2
V: TRBV7-8
length: 15
size: .
D: TRBD1

DNA: TGCAGTGCTAAATTATCGACTAGGGATGTGTTGGATACGCAGTATTTT
CDR3: CSAKLSTRDVLDTQYF
J: TRBJ2-3
V: TRBV20-1
length: 16
size: once
D: .

DNA: TGTGCCAGCAGCTTAGGAGCCGGACAAGCCCAAGAGACCCAGTACTTC
CDR3: CASSLGAGQAQETQYF
J: TRBJ2-5
V: TRBV7-2
length: 16
size: once
D: .

DNA: TGTGCCAGCAGCTTAGGTGCGGGCCGTGGGGATACGCAGTATTTT
CDR3: CASSLGAGRGDTQYF
J: TRBJ2-3
V: TRBV11-2
length: 15
size: once
D: .

DNA: TGTGCCAGCAGTTACTTGGCAGCGGGAGGACCCCCGGAGCAGTACTTC
CDR3: CASSYLAAGGPPEQYF
J: TRBJ2-7
V: TRBV6-2/TRBV6-3
length: 16
size: .
D: TRBD2

DNA: TGTGCCAGCAGCCCGGGACAGGGCTTCGCGGAGACCCAGTACTTC
CDR3: CASSPGQGFAETQYF
J: TRBJ2-5
V: TRBV13
length: 15
size: .
D: TRBD1

DNA: TGTGCCAGCAGTTACAGCCGGGACAGACAGTTCTTC
CDR3: CASSYSRDRQFF
J: TRBJ2-1
V: TRBV6-2/TRBV6-3
length: 12
size: .
D: TRBD1

DNA: TGTGCCAGCAGTAAGGGGGCCGACTCGCTCTACAATGAGCAGTTCTTC
CDR3: CASSKGADSLYNEQFF
J: TRBJ2-1
V: TRBV9
length: 16
size: .
D: TRBD1

DNA: TGCAGTGCGCGGGACAGCAATATTTATACGCAGTATTTT
CDR3: CSARDSNIYTQYF
J: TRBJ2-3
V: TRBV20-1
length: 13
size: .
D: .

DNA: TGTGCCAGCAGCTTAGGGCGGGATAACTATGGCTACACCTTC
CDR3: CASSLGRDNYGYTF
J: TRBJ1-2
V: TRBV7-9
length: 14
size: .
D: .

DNA: TGCAGCGCCCAATCTTATACGGAACTGTTTTTT
CDR3: CSAQSYTELFF
J: TRBJ1-4
V: TRBV29-1
length: 11
size: .
D: .

DNA: TGTGCCAGCAGTTTTGGGACTAGCGGGAGCAATGAGCAGTTCTTC
CDR3: CASSFGTSGSNEQFF
J: TRBJ2-1
V: TRBV27
length: 15
size: .
D: TRBD2

DNA: TGTGCCAGCAGTTGGGACGGCCGTAGGCAGTTCTTC
CDR3: CASSWDGRRQFF
J: TRBJ2-1
V: TRBV28
length: 12
size: .
D: .

DNA: TGTGCCAGCAGAGGCGCATCCTACGAGCAGTACTTC
CDR3: CASRGASYEQYF
J: TRBJ2-7
V: TRBV14
length: 12
size: .
D: .

DNA: TGTGCCAGCAGACCTAGCGACAATGAGCAGTTCTTC
CDR3: CASRPSDNEQFF
J: TRBJ2-1
V: TRBV2
length: 12
size: .
D: .

DNA: TGCGCCAGCAGACCTAGCGGTTTGGGGAATGAGCAGTTCTTC
CDR3: CASRPSGLGNEQFF
J: TRBJ2-1
V: TRBV4-1
length: 14
size: .
D: TRBD2

DNA: TGTGCCAGCAGTTTTTTGCGGGAGGGGTCCTACGAGCAGTACTTC
CDR3: CASSFLREGSYEQYF
J: TRBJ2-7
V: TRBV28
length: 15
size: .
D: TRBD2

DNA: TGTGCCAGCAGCAGTTTAGGTCCAGCTGAAGCTTTCTTT
CDR3: CASSSLGPAEAFF
J: TRBJ1-1
V: TRBV7-3
length: 13
size: .
D: .

DNA: TGTGCCAGCAGACCGACAGGGGCACCCTATGGCTACACCTTC
CDR3: CASRPTGAPYGYTF
J: TRBJ1-2
V: TRBV2
length: 14
size: .
D: TRBD1

DNA: TGCAGCGTTGAAAAAAGGATCACAGGGAACTATGGCTACACCTTC
CDR3: CSVEKRITGNYGYTF
J: TRBJ1-2
V: TRBV29-1
length: 15
size: .
D: .

DNA: TGTGCCAGCACCCTCGGGACGGTGAACACTGAAGCTTTCTTT
CDR3: CASTLGTVNTEAFF
J: TRBJ1-1
V: TRBV14
length: 14
size: .
D: .

DNA: TGCAGCGTTGGAGAGGGGATGGGCACTGAAGCTTTCTTT
CDR3: CSVGEGMGTEAFF
J: TRBJ1-1
V: TRBV29-1
length: 13
size: .
D: .

DNA: TGTGCCAGCAGCCCCTTGTTAGTGAGCTCCTACAATGAGCAGTTCTTC
CDR3: CASSPLLVSSYNEQFF
J: TRBJ2-1
V: TRBV14
length: 16
size: .
D: .

DNA: TGTGCCAGCAGCCCTACCTCCTCCTACAATGAGCAGTTCTTC
CDR3: CASSPTSSYNEQFF
J: TRBJ2-1
V: TRBV9
length: 14
size: .
D: .

DNA: TGTGCCAGCAGTTATAGGACACCTTCTCCCGGGGAGCTGTTTTTT
CDR3: CASSYRTPSPGELFF
J: TRBJ2-2
V: TRBV6-5
length: 15
size: .
D: .

DNA: TGCGCCAGCAGCCAAGATCCCGGGACAGGGGCACTTCAGGTAACTGAAGCTTTCTTT
CDR3: CASSQDPGTGALQVTEAFF
J: TRBJ1-1
V: TRBV4-1
length: 19
size: .
D: TRBD1

DNA: TGTGCCAGCAGTGTACACTACGGGACACCGGCCCAAGAGACCCAGTACTTC
CDR3: CASSVHYGTPAQETQYF
J: TRBJ2-5
V: TRBV25-1
length: 17
size: .
D: .

DNA: TGTGCCACCAGCAAAGCCCCGGGGGGCCAGAGTAATGAGCAGTTCTTC
CDR3: CATSKAPGGQSNEQFF
J: TRBJ2-1
V: TRBV15
length: 16
size: .
D: .

DNA: TGTGCCAGCAGCTTAGGTTCCAGGACCGCTAACTATGGCTACACCTTC
CDR3: CASSLGSRTANYGYTF
J: TRBJ1-2
V: TRBV7-2
length: 16
size: .
D: .

DNA: TGCAGTGCTAGACCCTACGTGGCTAGCGGGGGGGAAACGACATACCAAGAGACCCAGTACTTC
CDR3: CSARPYVASGGETTYQETQYF
J: TRBJ2-5
V: TRBV20-1
length: 21
size: .
D: TRBD2

DNA: TGTGCCACCAGGGTTTATAATTCACCCCTCCACTTT
CDR3: CATRVYNSPLHF
J: TRBJ1-6
V: TRBV6-4
length: 12
size: .
D: .